One sample yielded the 27 T cell receptor beta chains listed below, sequenced in a study of radiotherapy plus CTLA-4 blockade in lung cancer. Assay used: immunoSEQ multiplex PCR; TCRdb lists only in-frame clones, some missing. The data show tens of thousands of clones, over 60% seen once. The input for sequencing was peripheral blood, taken from a patient treated with radiotherapy plus ipilimumab. Source of these receptors: a human donor with non-small cell lung cancer whose response to radiotherapy plus ipilimumab could not be evaluated.

The chain joins TRBV29-1 to TRBJ1-1; 9 positions match TRBD1. The CDR3 is 12 amino acids. The junction had 1 base not matched to a gene; V was cut back by 4 bases and J by 4 bases. Per the germline V gene, CDR1 is SQVTM and CDR2 is ANQGSEA. CDR3: CSVVTGGTEAFF. CDR3 coding DNA: TGCAGCGTTGTGACAGGGGGCACTGAAGCTTTCTTT.

Remarks on this clone: The junction and the germline gene differ at one end; a read error may be behind it. This chain links TRBV28 with TRBJ1-2; TRBD1 aligns across 10 bases. The CDR3 sequence is 13 residues long. Germline values: CDR1 MDHEN, CDR2 SYDVKM. The chain's CDR3 is CGSGWDRGYGYTF. DNA of the CDR3: TGTGGCAGCGGTTGGGACAGGGGTTATGGCTACACCTTC.

As to this clone: This sample also contains other DNA sequences that code for the same CDR3. This chain joins TRBV29-1 and TRBJ2-2; D is possibly TRBD1 (6 bases). V shed 7 bases and J shed 2 bases, with 14 bases lying between them. The CDR3 loop spans 14 amino acids. Germline V gives CDR1 SQVTM, CDR2 ANQGSEA. CDR3 DNA: TGCAGCGGGTGGCAGGGGCCCAACACCGGGGAGCTGTTTTTT. Its protein product is CSGWQGPNTGELFF.

V is TRBV7-3 and J is TRBJ2-7, with a possible D match to TRBD1 (6 bases). V was trimmed by 5 bases and J by 5 bases, leaving 10 bases between them. Germline-derived CDR1 and CDR2 are SGHTA and FQGTGA. This CDR3 spans 12 amino acids. CDR3 sequence reads: CASSPTGDEQYF. CDR3 in DNA: TGTGCCAGCAGCCCGACAGGAGACGAGCAGTACTTC.

This chain joins TRBV7-8 and TRBJ1-6; perhaps TRBD1 as D (6 bases). The CDR3 contains 16 residues. V lost 2 bases to trimming and J lost 0 bases, with 8 bases between them. Germline CDR1 SGHVS, CDR2 FQNEAQ. The CDR3 protein is CASSLFRGSYNSPLHF. The DNA for the CDR3 is TGTGCCAGCAGCTTATTCAGGGGCTCCTATAATTCACCCCTCCACTTT.

The chain carries TRBV4-2 and TRBJ1-2, with 8 positions matching TRBD1. This CDR3 spans 17 amino acids. J gave up 3 bases and V 0 bases, and 9 bases lay outside the gene matches. Germline lookup yields CDR1 LGHNA and CDR2 YNFKEQ. The CDR3 sequence is CASSQDVLTGGDYGYTF. DNA for the CDR3: TGTGCCAGCAGCCAAGACGTCCTCACAGGGGGGGACTATGGCTACACCTTC.

V usage is TRBV5-6 and J usage is TRBJ2-7, with TRBD2 as a possible D gene (7 bases). V was trimmed by 1 base and J by 2 bases, leaving 10 bases between them. CDR1 and CDR2 (germline): SGHDT, YYEEEE. The CDR3 runs 14 residues. For the CDR3, the DNA is TGTGCCAGCAGCTTGCGGGGGGCGGCCTACGAGCAGTACTTC. Protein: CASSLRGAAYEQYF.

This chain uses TRBV7-2 with TRBJ1-1; TRBD1 is a possible D gene (5 bases). This CDR3 is 15 amino acids long. Trimming removed 0 bases from V and 5 bases from J, with 13 bases in between. Germline lookup yields CDR1 SGHTA and CDR2 FQGNSA. The CDR3 DNA follows: TGTGCCAGCAGCTTAGCCGGTCAGGGTATAACTGAAGCTTTCTTT. Protein product: CASSLAGQGITEAFF.

This rearrangement joins TRBV28 to TRBJ2-5, with D possibly being TRBD1 (5 bases). V dropped 4 bases and J dropped 0 bases, with 21 bases sitting between them. The CDR3 has 18 amino acids. Germline V gene data show CDR1 as MDHEN and CDR2 as SYDVKM. CDR3 residues: CASSSPDIHSTHQETQYF. CDR3 nucleotides: TGTGCCAGCAGTTCCCCGGACATACATAGTACTCACCAAGAGACCCAGTACTTC.

The chain carries TRBV7-2 and TRBJ1-2, with TRBD1 matching over 12 bases. CDR1 is SGHTA and CDR2 is FQGNSA in the germline V gene. The CDR3 spans 13 residues. V lost 5 bases, J lost 10 bases, and 5 bases stayed unmatched. The CDR3 spells CASSPGQGAPYTF. The CDR3 DNA sequence: TGTGCCAGCAGCCCGGGACAGGGGGCTCCCTACACCTTC.

The J gene is TRBJ2-2, the V gene TRBV4-3; D unresolved. The CDR3 is 14 amino acids. In germline, CDR1 is LGHNA, CDR2 YSLEER. Deletions cut 0 bases from V and 6 bases from J, with 8 bases between. The CDR3 reads CASSQEPQAGELFF. In DNA, the CDR3 is TGCGCCAGCAGCCAAGAACCCCAGGCCGGGGAGCTGTTTTTT.

The V and J genes are TRBV9 and TRBJ1-2; a possible D gene is TRBD1 (5 bases). The CDR3 is 17 residues long. The V gene's germline CDR1 is SGDLS and CDR2 YYNGEE. The V gene lost 3 bases and the J gene lost 4 bases, with 22 bases spanning the gap. The DNA for the CDR3 is TGTGCCAGCAGCGCTACAGACAGCTCCCCAGGGCTCTATGGCTACACCTTC. It translates to CASSATDSSPGLYGYTF.

In this sample, this clone turned up a few times. J is TRBJ2-3 and V is TRBV4-2; TRBD1 might be the D (6 bases). Germline values: CDR1 LGHNA, CDR2 YNFKEQ. Trimming pared 4 bases from V and 0 bases from J, leaving 17 bases between. This CDR3 has 17 amino acids. The CDR3 region has the DNA TGTGCCAGCAGCCCTTATCCTGGGGGCCGAAGCACAGATACGCAGTATTTT. Its protein is CASSPYPGGRSTDTQYF.

The chain couples TRBV4-3 to TRBJ2-7, with 10 bases lining up with TRBD1. Losses at the gene ends were 3 bases for V and 7 bases for J; bases not matched to a gene: 6. This CDR3 contains 14 residues. Germline CDR1 LGHNA, CDR2 YSLEER. CDR3 DNA sequence: TGCGCCAGCAGCCAGACAGGGGGCGTGGGGGAGCAGTACTTC. Its translation is CASSQTGGVGEQYF.

The rearrangement uses TRBV18 and TRBJ1-1; no clear D. This CDR3 has 13 amino acids. From germline, CDR1 is KGHSH and CDR2 LQKENI. V lost 7 bases and J lost 5, with 14 bases in between. CDR3 loop: CASYSTGETEAFF. CDR3 DNA sequence: TGTGCCAGCTATTCCACTGGGGAGACTGAAGCTTTCTTT.

The V gene is TRBV27, the J gene TRBJ1-3; no firm D call. CDR1 is MNHEY and CDR2 is SMNVEV in the germline V gene (reference sequence). V was trimmed by 1 base and J by 0 bases, leaving 4 bases between them. This CDR3 region has 14 residues. The CDR3 region is CASSLYGSGNTIYF. In DNA, the CDR3 is TGTGCCAGCAGTTTATACGGCTCTGGAAACACCATATATTTT.

The chain combines TRBV23-1 with TRBJ1-2; 7 nucleotides match TRBD1. TRBV23-1 is treated as an ORF (open reading frame) with a function not yet certain. The ends lost 4 bases at V and 0 bases at J; junction bases unmatched: 14. The CDR3 contains 18 residues. CDR3 nucleotides: TGCGCCAGCAGTCTGGGGGGTCTGGACAGGACAGCTAACTATGGCTACACCTTC. Its translation is CASSLGGLDRTANYGYTF.

Only a few counts were recorded for this clone. The chain recombines TRBV18 with TRBJ2-7; D is uncertain. Trimming took 2 bases from V and 1 from J, leaving 12 bases between them. This CDR3 contains 15 residues. Germline V CDR1 and CDR2: KGHSH, LQKENI. The CDR3 loop is CASSPSAGRSYEQYF. The CDR3, as DNA: TGTGCCAGCTCACCATCCGCAGGCAGGTCCTACGAGCAGTACTTC.

The genes are TRBV5-1 and TRBJ2-1; 10 nucleotides line up with TRBD1. Germline CDR1 is SGHRS and CDR2 is YFSETQ. J lost 4 bases, V lost 5 bases, and 9 bases had no gene match. This CDR3 contains 16 residues. CDR3 protein: CASSISLGQGYNEQFF. In DNA, the CDR3 is TGCGCCAGCAGTATCTCTTTGGGACAGGGGTACAATGAGCAGTTCTTC.

The chain links TRBV27 to TRBJ2-6; 7 bases map to TRBD1. CDR3 length equals 15 residues. Per the germline V gene, CDR1 is MNHEY and CDR2 is SMNVEV (reference sequence). The ends lost 2 bases at V and 3 bases at J; junction bases unmatched: 1. The CDR3 here is CASSLQGVGANVLTF. In DNA form, the CDR3 reads TGTGCCAGCAGTTTACAGGGGGTTGGGGCCAACGTCCTGACTTTC.

This clone was seen a few times. The chain joins TRBV2 to TRBJ1-6; 7 positions match TRBD1. The V gene end was trimmed by 6 bases and the J gene end by 13 bases; junction bases not matched to a gene: 9. The CDR3 has 13 residues. Germline V CDR1 and CDR2: SNHLY, FYNNEI. The CDR3 DNA sequence: TGTGCCAGCAGAGGAACAGGGGATAGGCCCCTCCACTTT. Translated: CASRGTGDRPLHF.

This clone was seen only once. The chain has TRBV7-2 and TRBJ1-1; tentatively, D is TRBD1 (5 bases). The germline V and J ends were trimmed by 5 bases and 4 bases, with 14 bases remaining between them. The CDR3 runs to 14 residues. From germline, CDR1 is SGHTA and CDR2 FQGNSA. The CDR3 region is CASSQLSGVTEAFF. In nucleotides, the CDR3 is TGTGCCAGCAGCCAGCTTTCGGGGGTCACTGAAGCTTTCTTT.

The J gene is TRBJ2-7, the V gene TRBV5-6; D is ambiguous. Trimming cost V 1 base and J 7 bases, with 9 bases left between them. Per germline, CDR1 SGHDT and CDR2 YYEEEE. The CDR3 contains 12 residues. The CDR3 DNA sequence: TGTGCCAGCAGCTTGAGAGGTATAGAGCAGTACTTC. This codes for CASSLRGIEQYF.

The chain uses TRBV30 and TRBJ2-3; D is ambiguous. This CDR3 spans 13 amino acids. Germline CDR1 is GTSNPN and CDR2 is SVGIG (reference sequence). V shed 1 base and J shed 0 bases, with 5 bases lying between them. CDR3 region: CAWSGISTDTQYF. The DNA of the CDR3 is TGTGCCTGGAGTGGTATTAGCACAGATACGCAGTATTTT.

The chain links TRBV28 to TRBJ1-4; 8 nucleotides align to TRBD1. J was trimmed by 11 bases and V by 6 bases; bases with no gene match: 8. The V gene's germline CDR1 is MDHEN and CDR2 SYDVKM. This CDR3 spans 13 amino acids. The chain's CDR3 is CASRPDRVRKLFF. CDR3 DNA: TGTGCCAGCAGACCGGACAGGGTGAGGAAACTGTTTTTT.

The chain recombines TRBV29-1 with TRBJ2-5; D may be TRBD2 (6 bases). Trimming removed 7 bases at V and 4 bases at J, with 10 bases between. Germline-derived CDR1 and CDR2 are SQVTM and ANQGSEA. The CDR3 extends over 11 amino acids. The CDR3 sequence: CSAGERETQYF. CDR3 DNA: TGCAGCGCGGGGGAAAGAGAGACCCAGTACTTC.

The J gene is TRBJ2-3, the V gene TRBV7-3; D gene uncertain. The CDR3 is made up of 14 amino acids. V gave up 1 base and J gave up 9 bases, with 14 bases separating them. The germline V gene encodes CDR1 SGHTA and CDR2 FQGTGA. CDR3 region: CASSLIGEETTQYF. The CDR3, as DNA: TGTGCCAGCAGCTTAATTGGCGAGGAAACGACGCAGTATTTT.